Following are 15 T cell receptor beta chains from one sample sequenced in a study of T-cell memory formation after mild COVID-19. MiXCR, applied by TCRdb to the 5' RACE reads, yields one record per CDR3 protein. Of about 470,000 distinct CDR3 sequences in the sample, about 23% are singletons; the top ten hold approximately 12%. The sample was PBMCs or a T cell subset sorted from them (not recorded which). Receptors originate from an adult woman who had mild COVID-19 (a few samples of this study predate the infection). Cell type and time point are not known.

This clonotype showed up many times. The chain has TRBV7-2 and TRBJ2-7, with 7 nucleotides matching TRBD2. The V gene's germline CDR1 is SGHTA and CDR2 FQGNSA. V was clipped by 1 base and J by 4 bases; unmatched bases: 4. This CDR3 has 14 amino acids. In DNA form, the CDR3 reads TGTGCCAGCAGCTTAGGCGGGAGCCTATACGAGCAGTACTTC. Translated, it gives CASSLGGSLYEQYF. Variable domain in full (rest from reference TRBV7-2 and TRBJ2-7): GAGVSQSPSNKVTEKGKDVELRCDPISGHTALYWYRQSLGQGLEFLIYFQGNSAPDKSGLPSDRFSAERTGGSVSTLTIQRTQQEDSAVYLCASSLGGSLYEQYFGPGTRLTVT.

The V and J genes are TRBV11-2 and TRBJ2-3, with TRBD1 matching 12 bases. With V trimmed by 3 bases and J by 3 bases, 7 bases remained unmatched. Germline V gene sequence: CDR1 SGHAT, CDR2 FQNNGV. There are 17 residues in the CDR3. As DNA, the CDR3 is TGTGCCAGCAGCTTTTATCCGGGACAGGGGGCAACAGATACGCAGTATTTT. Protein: CASSFYPGQGATDTQYF.

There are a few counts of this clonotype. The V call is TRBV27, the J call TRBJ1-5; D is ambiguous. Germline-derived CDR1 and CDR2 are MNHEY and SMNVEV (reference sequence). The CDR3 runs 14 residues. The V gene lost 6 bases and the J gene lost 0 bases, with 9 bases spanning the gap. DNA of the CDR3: TGTGCCAGCAGACGAGACTATAGCAATCAGCCCCAGCATTTT. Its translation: CASRRDYSNQPQHF.

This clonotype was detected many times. The CDR3 DNA reads TGTGCCAGCAGCTTAAGGGACAGGGTTCCAGATACGCAGTATTTT. This gives the protein CASSLRDRVPDTQYF. The genes are TRBV7-3 and TRBJ2-3; 9 nucleotides agree with TRBD1. The CDR3 is 15 amino acids. Germline V gives CDR1 SGHTA, CDR2 FQGTGA. After removal of 1 base from V and 4 bases from J, the junction contained 3 bases not matched to a gene.

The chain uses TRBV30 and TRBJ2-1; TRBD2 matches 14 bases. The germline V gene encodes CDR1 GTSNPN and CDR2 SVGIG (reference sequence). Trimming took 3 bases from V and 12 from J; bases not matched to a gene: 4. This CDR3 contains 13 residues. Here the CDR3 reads CAWSRLAGGMQFF. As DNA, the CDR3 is TGTGCCTGGAGCCGACTAGCGGGAGGGATGCAGTTCTTC.

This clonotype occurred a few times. CDR3 nucleotides: TGTGCCAGCAATGACAGGGGGTCGAATGAGCAGTTCTTC. It yields the protein CASNDRGSNEQFF. The chain carries TRBV5-6 and TRBJ2-1, with TRBD1 matching over 9 bases. The V segment lost 6 bases and the J segment 7 bases; nucleotides outside the gene matches: 5. There are 13 residues in the CDR3. The germline V gene has CDR1 SGHDT and CDR2 YYEEEE. Complete variable domain (other parts from reference TRBV5-6 and TRBJ2-1): DAGVTQSPTHLIKTRGQQVTLRCSPKSGHDTVSWYQQALGQGPQFIFQYYEEEERQRGNFPDRFSGHQFPNYSSELNVNALLLGDSALYLCASNDRGSNEQFFGPGTRLTVL.

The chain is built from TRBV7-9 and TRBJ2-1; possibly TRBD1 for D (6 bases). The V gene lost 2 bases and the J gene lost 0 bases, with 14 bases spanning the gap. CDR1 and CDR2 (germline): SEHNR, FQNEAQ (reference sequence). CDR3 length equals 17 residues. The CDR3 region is CASSLRDRPSSYNEQFF. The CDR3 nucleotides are TGTGCCAGCAGCTTAAGAGACAGGCCGAGCTCCTACAATGAGCAGTTCTTC.

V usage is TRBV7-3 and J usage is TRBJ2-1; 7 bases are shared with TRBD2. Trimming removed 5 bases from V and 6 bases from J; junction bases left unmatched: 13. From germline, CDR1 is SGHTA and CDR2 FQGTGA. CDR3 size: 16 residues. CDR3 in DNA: TGTGCCAGCAGCGTTGAACGGACTAGTGTTTTCAATGAGCAGTTCTTC. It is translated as CASSVERTSVFNEQFF.

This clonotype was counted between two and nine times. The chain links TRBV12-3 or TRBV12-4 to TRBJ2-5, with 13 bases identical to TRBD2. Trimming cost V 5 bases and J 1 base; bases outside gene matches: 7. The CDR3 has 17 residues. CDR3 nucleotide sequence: TGTGCCAGCAGTCCACTAGCGGGGGGGCTCGGCCAAGAGACCCAGTACTTC. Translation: CASSPLAGGLGQETQYF.

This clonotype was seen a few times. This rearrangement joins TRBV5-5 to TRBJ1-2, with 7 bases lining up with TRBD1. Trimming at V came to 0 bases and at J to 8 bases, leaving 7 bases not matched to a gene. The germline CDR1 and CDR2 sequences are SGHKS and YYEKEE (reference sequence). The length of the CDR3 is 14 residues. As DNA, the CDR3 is TGTGCCAGCAGCTTGGAGCAGACAGGGTACGGCTACACCTTC. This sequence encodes CASSLEQTGYGYTF.

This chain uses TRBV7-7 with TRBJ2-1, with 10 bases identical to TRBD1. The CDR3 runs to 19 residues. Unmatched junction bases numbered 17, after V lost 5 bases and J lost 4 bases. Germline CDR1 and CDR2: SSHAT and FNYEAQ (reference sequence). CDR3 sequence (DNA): TGTGCCAGCAGCCCGGGCGGACAGGGGGGCTTTGGGACGTACAATGAGCAGTTCTTC. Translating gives CASSPGGQGGFGTYNEQFF.

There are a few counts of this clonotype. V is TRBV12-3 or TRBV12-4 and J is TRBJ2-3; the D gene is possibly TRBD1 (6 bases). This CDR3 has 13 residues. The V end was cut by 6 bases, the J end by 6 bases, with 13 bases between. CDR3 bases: TGTGCCAGCAGGCTGGGGGCGACGGATACGCAGTATTTT. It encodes CASRLGATDTQYF.

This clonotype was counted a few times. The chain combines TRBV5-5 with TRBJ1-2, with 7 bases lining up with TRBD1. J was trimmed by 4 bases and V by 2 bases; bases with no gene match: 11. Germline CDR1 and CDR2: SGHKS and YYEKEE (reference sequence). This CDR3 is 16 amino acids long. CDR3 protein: CASSLSQGLGGYGYTF. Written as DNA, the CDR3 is TGTGCCAGCAGCTTATCACAGGGGCTCGGGGGCTATGGCTACACCTTC.

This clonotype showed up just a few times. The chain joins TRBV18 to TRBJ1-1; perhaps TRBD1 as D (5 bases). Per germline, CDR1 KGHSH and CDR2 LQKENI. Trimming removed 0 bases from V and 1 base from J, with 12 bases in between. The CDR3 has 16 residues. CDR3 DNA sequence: TGTGCCAGCTCACCACCTCTAGGGAGGGGGAACACTGAAGCTTTCTTT. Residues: CASSPPLGRGNTEAFF.

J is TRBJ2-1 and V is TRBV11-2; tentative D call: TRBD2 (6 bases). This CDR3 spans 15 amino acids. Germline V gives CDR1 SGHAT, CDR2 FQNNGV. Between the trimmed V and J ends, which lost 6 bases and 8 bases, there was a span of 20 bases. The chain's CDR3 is CASSNPGTSVDEQFF. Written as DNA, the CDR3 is TGTGCCAGCAGTAACCCCGGGACTTCGGTCGATGAGCAGTTCTTC.